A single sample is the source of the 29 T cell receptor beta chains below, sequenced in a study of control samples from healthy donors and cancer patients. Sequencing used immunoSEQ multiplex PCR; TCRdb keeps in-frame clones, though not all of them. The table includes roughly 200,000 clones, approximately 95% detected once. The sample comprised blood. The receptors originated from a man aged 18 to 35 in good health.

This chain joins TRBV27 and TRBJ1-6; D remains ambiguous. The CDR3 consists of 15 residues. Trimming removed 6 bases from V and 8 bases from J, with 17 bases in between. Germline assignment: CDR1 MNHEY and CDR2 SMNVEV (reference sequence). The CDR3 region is CASRLRSQADSPLHF. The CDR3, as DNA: TGTGCCAGCAGACTACGGTCCCAGGCTGATTCACCCCTCCACTTT.

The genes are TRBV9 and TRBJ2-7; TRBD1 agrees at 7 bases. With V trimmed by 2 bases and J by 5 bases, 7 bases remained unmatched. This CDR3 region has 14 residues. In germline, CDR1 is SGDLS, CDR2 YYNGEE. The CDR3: CASSVAGGGDEQYF. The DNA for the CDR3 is TGTGCCAGCAGCGTCGCAGGGGGTGGGGACGAGCAGTACTTC.

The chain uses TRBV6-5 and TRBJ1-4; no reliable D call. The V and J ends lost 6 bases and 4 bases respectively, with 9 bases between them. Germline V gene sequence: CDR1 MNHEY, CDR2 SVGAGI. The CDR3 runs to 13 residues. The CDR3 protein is CASRDTINEKLFF. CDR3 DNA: TGTGCCAGCAGGGATACCATTAATGAAAAACTGTTTTTT.

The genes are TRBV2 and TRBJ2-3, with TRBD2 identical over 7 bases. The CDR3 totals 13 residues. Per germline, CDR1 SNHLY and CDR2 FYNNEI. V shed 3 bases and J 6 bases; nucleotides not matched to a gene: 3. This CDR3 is CASSDQRGDTQYF. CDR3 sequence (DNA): TGTGCCAGCAGTGACCAGCGGGGTGATACGCAGTATTTT.

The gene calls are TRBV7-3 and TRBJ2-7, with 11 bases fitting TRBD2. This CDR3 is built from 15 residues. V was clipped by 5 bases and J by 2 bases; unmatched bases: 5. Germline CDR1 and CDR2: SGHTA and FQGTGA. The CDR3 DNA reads TGTGCCAGCAGCCCTAGCGGGGGGTTCACCTACGAGCAGTACTTC. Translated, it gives CASSPSGGFTYEQYF.

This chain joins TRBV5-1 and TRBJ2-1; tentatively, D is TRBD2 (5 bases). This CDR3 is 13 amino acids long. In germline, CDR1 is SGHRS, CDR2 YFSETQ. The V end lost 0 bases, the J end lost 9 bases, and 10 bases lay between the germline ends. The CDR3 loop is CASSLAPEGEQFF. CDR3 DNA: TGCGCCAGCAGCTTGGCTCCTGAGGGTGAGCAGTTCTTC.

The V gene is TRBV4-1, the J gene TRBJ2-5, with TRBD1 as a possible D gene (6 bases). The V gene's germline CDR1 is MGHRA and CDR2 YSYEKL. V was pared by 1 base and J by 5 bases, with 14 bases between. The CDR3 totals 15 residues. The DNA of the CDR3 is TGCGCCAGCAGCCAAGCAAGACAGGTACGGGAGACCCAGTACTTC. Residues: CASSQARQVRETQYF.

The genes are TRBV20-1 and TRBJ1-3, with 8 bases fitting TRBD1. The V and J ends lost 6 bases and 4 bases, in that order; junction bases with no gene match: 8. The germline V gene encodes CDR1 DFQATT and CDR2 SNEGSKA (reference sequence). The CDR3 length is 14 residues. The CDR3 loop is CSASGQGPGNTIYF. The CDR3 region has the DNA TGCAGTGCCAGTGGACAGGGTCCCGGAAACACCATATATTTT.

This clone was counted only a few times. CDR3 protein: CASSPLDGGDTIYF. As DNA, the CDR3 is TGTGCCAGCAGCCCTTTGGACGGAGGGGACACCATATATTTT. The V and J genes are TRBV7-9 and TRBJ1-3; the D gene is possibly TRBD1 (5 bases). The CDR3 loop spans 14 amino acids. Germline loops: CDR1 SEHNR, CDR2 FQNEAQ (reference sequence). Deletions cut 5 bases from V and 8 bases from J, with 16 bases between.

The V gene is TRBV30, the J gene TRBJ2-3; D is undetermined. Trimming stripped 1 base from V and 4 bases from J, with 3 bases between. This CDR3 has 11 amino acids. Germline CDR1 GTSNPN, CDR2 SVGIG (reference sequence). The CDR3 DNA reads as TGTGCCTGGAGTGGTGCAGATACGCAGTATTTT. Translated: CAWSGADTQYF.

The CDR3 DNA sequence: TGTGCCACCAGTGATCCGGACAGGAGCAATGAGCAGTTCTTC. Protein product: CATSDPDRSNEQFF. V gene TRBV24-1 combines with J gene TRBJ2-1; 7 bases fit TRBD1. J lost 6 bases, V lost 3 bases, and 4 bases had no gene match. Germline V CDR1 and CDR2: KGHDR, SFDVKD. This CDR3 has 14 amino acids.

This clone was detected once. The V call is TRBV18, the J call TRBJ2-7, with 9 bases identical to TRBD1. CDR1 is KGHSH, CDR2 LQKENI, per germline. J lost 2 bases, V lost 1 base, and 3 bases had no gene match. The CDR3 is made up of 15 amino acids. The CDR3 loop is CASSPRTGETYEQYF. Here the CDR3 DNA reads TGTGCCAGCTCACCACGGACAGGGGAAACCTACGAGCAGTACTTC.

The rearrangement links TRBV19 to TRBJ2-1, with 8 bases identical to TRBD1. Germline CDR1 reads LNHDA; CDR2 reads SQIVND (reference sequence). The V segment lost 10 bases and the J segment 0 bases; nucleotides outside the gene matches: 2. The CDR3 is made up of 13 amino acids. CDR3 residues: CATDRGSYNEQFF. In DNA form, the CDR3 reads TGTGCCACCGACAGGGGCTCCTACAATGAGCAGTTCTTC.

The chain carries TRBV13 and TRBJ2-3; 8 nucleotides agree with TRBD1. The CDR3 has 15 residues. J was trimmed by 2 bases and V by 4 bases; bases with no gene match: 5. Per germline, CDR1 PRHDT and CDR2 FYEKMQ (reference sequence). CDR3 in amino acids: CASSYWTGTTDTQYF. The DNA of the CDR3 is TGTGCCAGCAGCTACTGGACAGGGACCACAGATACGCAGTATTTT. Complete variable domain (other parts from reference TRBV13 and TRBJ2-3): AAGVIQSPRHLIKEKRETATLKCYPIPRHDTVYWYQQGPGQDPQFLISFYEKMQSDKGSIPDRFSAQQFSDYHSELNMSSLELGDSALYFCASSYWTGTTDTQYFGPGTRLTVL.

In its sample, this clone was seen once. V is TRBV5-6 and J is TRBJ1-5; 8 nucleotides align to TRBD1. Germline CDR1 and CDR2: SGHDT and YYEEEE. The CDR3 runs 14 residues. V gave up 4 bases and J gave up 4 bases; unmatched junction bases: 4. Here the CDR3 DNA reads TGTGCCAGCAGCCAGGGACAGGTTAATCAGCCCCAGCATTTT. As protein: CASSQGQVNQPQHF. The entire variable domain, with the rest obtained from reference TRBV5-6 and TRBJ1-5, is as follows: DAGVTQSPTHLIKTRGQQVTLRCSPKSGHDTVSWYQQALGQGPQFIFQYYEEEERQRGNFPDRFSGHQFPNYSSELNVNALLLGDSALYLCASSQGQVNQPQHFGDGTRLSIL.

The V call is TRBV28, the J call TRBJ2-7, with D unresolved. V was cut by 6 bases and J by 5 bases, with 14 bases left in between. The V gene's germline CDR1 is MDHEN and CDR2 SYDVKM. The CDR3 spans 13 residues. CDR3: CASSLTGQNEQYF. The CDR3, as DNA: TGTGCCAGCAGCCTGACCGGCCAAAACGAGCAGTACTTC.

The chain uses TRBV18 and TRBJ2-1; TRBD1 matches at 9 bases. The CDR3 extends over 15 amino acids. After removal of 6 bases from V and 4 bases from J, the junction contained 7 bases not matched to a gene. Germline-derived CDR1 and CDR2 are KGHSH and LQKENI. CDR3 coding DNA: TGTGCCAGCTCGTTGACAGGGGGTCCTTACAATGAGCAGTTCTTC. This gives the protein CASSLTGGPYNEQFF. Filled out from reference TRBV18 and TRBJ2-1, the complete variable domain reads NAGVMQNPRHLVRRRGQEARLRCSPMKGHSHVYWYRQLPEEGLKFMVYLQKENIIDESGMPKERFSAEFPKEGPSILRIQQVVRGDSAAYFCASSLTGGPYNEQFFGPGTRLTVL.

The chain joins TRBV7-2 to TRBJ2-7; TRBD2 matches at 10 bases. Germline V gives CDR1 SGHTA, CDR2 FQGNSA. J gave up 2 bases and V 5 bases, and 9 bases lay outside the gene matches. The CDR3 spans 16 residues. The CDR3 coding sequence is TGTGCCAGCAGCGAATCTAGCGGGGGTGTCACCTACGAGCAGTACTTC. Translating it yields CASSESSGGVTYEQYF.

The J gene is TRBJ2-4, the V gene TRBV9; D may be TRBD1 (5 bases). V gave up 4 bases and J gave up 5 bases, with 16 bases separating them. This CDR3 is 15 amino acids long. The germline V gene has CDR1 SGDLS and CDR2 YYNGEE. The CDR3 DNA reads TGTGCCAGCAGCCCCCTCAGGGATACCCAAAACATTCAGTACTTC. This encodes CASSPLRDTQNIQYF.

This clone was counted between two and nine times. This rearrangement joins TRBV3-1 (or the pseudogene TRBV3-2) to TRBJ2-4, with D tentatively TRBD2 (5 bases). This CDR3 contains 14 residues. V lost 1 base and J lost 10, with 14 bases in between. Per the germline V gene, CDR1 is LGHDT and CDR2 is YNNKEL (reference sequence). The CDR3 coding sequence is TGTGCCAGCAGCCAAGGAACGGGGTATAGTATTCAGTACTTC. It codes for CASSQGTGYSIQYF.

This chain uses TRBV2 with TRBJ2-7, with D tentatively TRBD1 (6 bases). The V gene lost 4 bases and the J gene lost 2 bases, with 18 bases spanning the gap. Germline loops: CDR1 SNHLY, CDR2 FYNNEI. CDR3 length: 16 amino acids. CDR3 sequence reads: CASSGTGTLDPYEQYF. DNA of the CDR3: TGTGCCAGCAGTGGAACCGGGACACTGGACCCCTACGAGCAGTACTTC.

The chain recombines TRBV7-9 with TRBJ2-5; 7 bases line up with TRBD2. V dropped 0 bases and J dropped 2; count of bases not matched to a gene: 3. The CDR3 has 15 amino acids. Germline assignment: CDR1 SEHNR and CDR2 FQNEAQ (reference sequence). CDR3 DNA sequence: TGTGCCAGCAGCTTAGCGGCGCGGGGGCAAGAGACCCAGTACTTC. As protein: CASSLAARGQETQYF.

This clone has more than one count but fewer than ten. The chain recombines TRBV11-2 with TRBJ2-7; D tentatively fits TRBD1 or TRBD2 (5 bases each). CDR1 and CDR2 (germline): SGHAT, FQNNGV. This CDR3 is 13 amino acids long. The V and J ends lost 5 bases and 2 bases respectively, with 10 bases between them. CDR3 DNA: TGTGCCAGCAGCCCCCGGGGCCCCTACGAGCAGTACTTC. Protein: CASSPRGPYEQYF.

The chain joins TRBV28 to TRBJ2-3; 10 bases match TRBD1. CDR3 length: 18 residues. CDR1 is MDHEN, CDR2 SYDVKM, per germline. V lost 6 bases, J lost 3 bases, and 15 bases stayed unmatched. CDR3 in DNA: TGTGCCAGCAGCTATAATAGACAGGGGGCTTATATGACAGATACGCAGTATTTT. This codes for CASSYNRQGAYMTDTQYF.

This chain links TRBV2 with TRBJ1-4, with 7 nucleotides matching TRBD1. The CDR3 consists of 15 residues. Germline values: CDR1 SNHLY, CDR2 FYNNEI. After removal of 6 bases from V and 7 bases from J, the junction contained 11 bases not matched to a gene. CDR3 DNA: TGTGCCAGCAGCCTCCACAGGGGTGATTCTGAAAAACTGTTTTTT. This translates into CASSLHRGDSEKLFF.

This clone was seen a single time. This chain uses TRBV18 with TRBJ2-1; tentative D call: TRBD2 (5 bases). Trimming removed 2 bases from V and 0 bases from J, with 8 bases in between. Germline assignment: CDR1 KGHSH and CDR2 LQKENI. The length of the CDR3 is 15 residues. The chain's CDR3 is CASSPGRVSYNEQFF. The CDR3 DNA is TGTGCCAGCTCACCAGGGCGGGTCTCCTACAATGAGCAGTTCTTC.

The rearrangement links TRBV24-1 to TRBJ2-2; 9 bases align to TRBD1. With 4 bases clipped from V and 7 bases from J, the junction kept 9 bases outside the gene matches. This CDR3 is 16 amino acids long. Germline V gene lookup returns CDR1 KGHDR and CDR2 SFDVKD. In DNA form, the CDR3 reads TGTGCCACCAGTGACCAGGGACAGGGTTACGGCGGGGAGCTGTTTTTT. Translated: CATSDQGQGYGGELFF.

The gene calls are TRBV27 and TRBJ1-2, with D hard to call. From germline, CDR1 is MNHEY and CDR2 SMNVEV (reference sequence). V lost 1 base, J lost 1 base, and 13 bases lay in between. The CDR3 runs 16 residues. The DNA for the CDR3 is TGTGCCAGCAGTTTATTGTTCGTCGGCGTTAACTATGGCTACACCTTC. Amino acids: CASSLLFVGVNYGYTF.

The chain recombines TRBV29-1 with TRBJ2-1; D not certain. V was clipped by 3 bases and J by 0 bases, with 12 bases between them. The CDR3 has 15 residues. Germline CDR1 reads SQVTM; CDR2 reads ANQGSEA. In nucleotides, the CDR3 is TGCAGCGTTGAGGGGATCCCAAGCTCCTACAATGAGCAGTTCTTC. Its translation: CSVEGIPSSYNEQFF.